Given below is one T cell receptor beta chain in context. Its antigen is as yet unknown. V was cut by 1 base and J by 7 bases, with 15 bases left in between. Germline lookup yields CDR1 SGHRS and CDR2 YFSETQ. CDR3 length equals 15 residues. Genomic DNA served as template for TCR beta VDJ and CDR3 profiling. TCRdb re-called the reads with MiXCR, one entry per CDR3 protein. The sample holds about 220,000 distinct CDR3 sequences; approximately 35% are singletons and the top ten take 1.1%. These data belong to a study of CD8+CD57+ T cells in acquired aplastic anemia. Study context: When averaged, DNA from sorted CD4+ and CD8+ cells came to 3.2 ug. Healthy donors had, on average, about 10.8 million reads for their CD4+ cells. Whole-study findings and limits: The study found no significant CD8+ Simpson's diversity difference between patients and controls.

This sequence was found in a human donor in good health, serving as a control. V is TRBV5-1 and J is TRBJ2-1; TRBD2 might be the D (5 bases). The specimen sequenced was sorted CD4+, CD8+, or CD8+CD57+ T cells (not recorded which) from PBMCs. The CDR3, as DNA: TGCGCCAGCAGCTTGAGGCTGGGAGTCGGGAATGAGCAGTTCTTC. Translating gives CASSLRLGVGNEQFF.